A selection of T cell receptor beta chains follows, all from one sample in a study of cytomegalovirus exposure and HLA in healthy donors. The table came from immunoSEQ multiplex PCR; TCRdb's copy has only in-frame clones and leaves some out. The sample lists approximately 6,700 clones, about half occurring once. Sequencing was carried out using PBMCs. These TCRs come from a man aged 25-45 years in good health and CMV-seropositive. The CDR3 runs from the conserved cysteine through the conserved F or W. A D gene is named only where the DNA matches it firmly. The size of a clone is reported for some rows only, either as once, few or many, or as a class for expanded clones.

j_call d_call v_call clone_size cdr3_aa cdr3_nt
TRBJ1-1 - TRBV9 - CASSASMGATEAFF TGTGCCAGCAGCGCGTCCATGGGGGCCACTGAAGCTTTCTTT
TRBJ2-7 - TRBV6-5 once CASSWTVKDEQYF TGTGCCAGCAGTTGGACAGTGAAGGACGAGCAGTACTTC
TRBJ2-7 TRBD1 TRBV6-5 few CASSGPGTGTYEQYF TGTGCCAGCAGTGGTCCGGGGACAGGGACCTACGAGCAGTACTTC
TRBJ1-1 - TRBV28 few CASSLISEAFF TGTGCCAGCAGTTTAATCAGTGAAGCTTTCTTT
TRBJ1-2 - TRBV25-1 - CASIGEGRYGYTF TGTGCCAGCATCGGAGAGGGCCGCTATGGCTACACCTTC
TRBJ1-2 TRBD1 TRBV29-1 - CSVGTGGYTF TGCAGCGTTGGGACAGGAGGCTACACCTTC
TRBJ1-1 - TRBV30 once CAWSRGGKNTEAFF TGTGCCTGGAGTAGAGGAGGGAAGAACACTGAAGCTTTCTTT
TRBJ1-2 - TRBV11-2 - CASSSRLLPGYTF TGTGCCAGCAGCTCCCGACTCCTACCTGGCTACACCTTC
TRBJ1-1 TRBD1 TRBV6-5 - CASSYGQGAEAFF TGTGCCAGCAGTTATGGACAGGGGGCTGAAGCTTTCTTT
TRBJ1-2 - TRBV10-2 - CASTLRGNYGYTF TGCGCCAGCACCCTCCGGGGAAACTATGGCTACACCTTC
TRBJ1-6 - TRBV19 - CASNTGGGSPLHF TGTGCCAGTAATACGGGCGGAGGTTCACCCCTCCACTTT
TRBJ1-5 - TRBV28 once CASSSTGFSQPQHF TGTGCCAGCAGTTCTACAGGGTTTAGTCAGCCCCAGCATTTT
TRBJ1-1 - TRBV30 once CAWSVTVEAFF TGTGCCTGGAGTGTGACAGTTGAAGCTTTCTTT
TRBJ1-2 - TRBV5-4 - CASSLWGTQRRYGYTF TGTGCCAGCAGCTTGTGGGGCACCCAGCGACGCTATGGCTACACCTTC